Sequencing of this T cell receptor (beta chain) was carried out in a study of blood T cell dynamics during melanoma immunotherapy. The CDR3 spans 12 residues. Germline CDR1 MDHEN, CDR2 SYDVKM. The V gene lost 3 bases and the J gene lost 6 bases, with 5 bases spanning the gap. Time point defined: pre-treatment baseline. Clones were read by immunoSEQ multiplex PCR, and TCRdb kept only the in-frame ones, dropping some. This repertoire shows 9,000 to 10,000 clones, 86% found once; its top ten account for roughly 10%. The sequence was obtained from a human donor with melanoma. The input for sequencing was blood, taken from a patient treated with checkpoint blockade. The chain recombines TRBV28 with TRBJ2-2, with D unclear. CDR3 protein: CASSFGSGELFF. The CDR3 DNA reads TGTGCCAGCAGTTTCGGGTCCGGGGAGCTGTTTTTT.